This T cell receptor (beta chain) was found in a study of blood T cell repertoires in COVID-19. Across the study: COVID-19 samples, acute and convalescent, were from the United States, Italy and Spain. The cDNA or gDNA used as material had been derived from T cells, B-cell-depleted T cells, or PBMCs.

The authors' processing: Amplification of reference gene primers provided the estimated nucleated cell counts. Measured with immunoSEQ multiplex PCR; TCRdb has only the in-frame clones, and not every one. That table gives V, J and clone size, and the DNA gave D and trimming. The sample lists about 110,000 clones, about three quarters seen once, with under 20% in the top ten. This clone occurred once. The V gene end was trimmed by 3 bases and the J gene end by 4 bases; junction bases not matched to a gene: 14. The CDR3 has 17 residues. From germline, CDR1 is DFQATT and CDR2 SNEGSKA (reference sequence).

This TCR came from a woman of 80 years or more with active or convalescent COVID-19. This rearrangement joins TRBV20-1 to TRBJ1-5; 8 nucleotides align to TRBD1. What was sequenced was peripheral blood. DNA for the CDR3: TGCAGTGCTAGTCGGGTTTTGGGACAGGTGCTAAATCAGCCCCAGCATTTT. This translates into CSASRVLGQVLNQPQHF.